This entry describes one TCR beta chain. What antigen it recognizes has not been identified. No base qualities exist here, and no much larger clone lies one base off it. These data originate in a study of blood T cell repertoires in COVID-19 (dated by TCRdb to 2018 to 2021). Regarding the study in general: The collaborator samples originated in the United States, Italy and Spain and spanned the acute and convalescent phases of COVID-19. The repertoires were released in a freely available public database intended as a resource for research on the immune response to SARS-CoV-2. Subjects who had been exposed to COVID-19, were actively infected with it, or had recovered from it provided the deeply sampled blood TCRbeta repertoires that made up the dataset. Samples were obtained from the ongoing ImmuneRACE study (first 160 participants) and from roughly 1,300 subjects provided by 6 global collaborators. Where HLA class I and class II types were available, the types were taken from metadata supplied by the sample provider, not from assay-based typing. Nearly every sample came with metadata listing a de-identified subject ID, COVID-19 status, age in years and sex. The prospective study material was composed of cDNA or gDNA derived from T cells, B-cell-depleted T cells, or PBMCs.

In Seattle, one collaborating source enrolled patients while the infection was active and tracked those patients longitudinally over the course of disease. Each collaborating institution followed its own protocols to collect whole blood in K2EDTA tubes. For TCRbeta analysis, collaborators shipped samples in one of three forms: frozen whole blood, isolated PBMCs, or DNA extracted from either of those sample types. TCRbeta CDR3 regions were amplified from genomic DNA by means of the immunoSEQ Assay, a bias-controlled multiplex PCR. In the source study's methods: The number of nucleated cells in each sample was estimated from the amplification of reference gene primers within the assay. Sequence reads were collapsed and filtered to measure the absolute abundance of every unique TCRbeta CDR3 rearrangement. For each sample, productive Simpson clonality was calculated as the square root of Simpson's diversity index over productive rearrangements. TCRdb's version of the immuneACCESS table is confined to in-frame rearrangements and falls short of the full clone set. An unresolved V gene accounts for under half of the shortfall where checked; the remainder is of unknown origin. V, J and clone size are taken as reported in that table, and D and trimming were inferred from the DNA itself. The sample records a few hundred thousand clones, around 83% of which are singletons. The ten largest make up 7.5% to 9.5% of the sample.

Germline trimming: 1 base from V, 8 bases from J; junction bases outside gene matches: 8. Via the germline V gene (reference sequence), CDR1 is GTSNPN and CDR2 SVGIG. Inclusive of the bounding cysteine and phenylalanine, the CDR3 is 14 residues long. CDR3 DNA only is kept here, 42 bases in frame from base 1. General findings and caveats noted by the study authors: The amount of clinical and demographic metadata varied by source and participant and was provided uncurated.

Recombination joined TRBV30 with TRBJ1-2, with TRBD1 matching 9 junction bases. The sample comprised peripheral blood. This receptor was obtained from an elderly woman with COVID-19, enrolled during active disease. CDR3 reads: CAWSAGTGKRGYTF. The sequence in DNA is TGTGCCTGGAGTGCCGGGACAGGGAAGAGAGGCTACACCTTC.